Listed here is a single T cell receptor beta chain. The germline CDR1 and CDR2 sequences are SQVTM and ANQGSEA. V shed 6 bases, J shed 6 bases, and the junction held 7 bases outside the gene matches. The CDR3 runs to 13 residues. Original data processing: Amplification of reference gene primers was used by the study to estimate nucleated cell counts. Sequencing was performed with immunoSEQ multiplex PCR; in TCRdb, only in-frame clones are kept and a portion is missing. That table furnishes V, J and clone size, whereas the DNA furnished D and trimming. The sample records 22,000 or so clones, around nine tenths being singletons. The sample originates from a study of blood T cell repertoires in COVID-19. Across the whole study: Samples taken during acute and convalescent COVID-19 were collected in the United States, Italy and Spain. In each case, the material was cDNA or gDNA derived from T cells, B-cell-depleted T cells, or PBMCs.

The chain employs TRBV29-1 and TRBJ2-2, with 7 bases that match TRBD2. The sequence came from a woman aged 55-69 years with active COVID-19. Source material: peripheral blood. The CDR3: CSVGHRGAGELFF. As DNA, the CDR3 is TGCAGCGTGGGGCACCGGGGGGCCGGGGAGCTGTTTTTT.